Listed here are 19 T cell receptor beta chains from one sample, sequenced in a study of T-cell reconstitution after alpha-beta-depleted transplantation in children. A library of TCRbeta sequences, prepared with unique molecular identifiers, was generated. Each CDR3 protein is one row after TCRdb ran MiXCR on the PCR reads. The table lists fewer than 150,000 distinct CDR3 sequences, around a tenth of them singletons. The sequencing here drew on PBMCs, mostly from graft donor cells, taken 180 days after TCRalphabeta/CD19-depleted stem cell transplant. The receptor source for this set is a girl less than two years old who had a stem cell transplant for combined immunodeficiency, so the T cells may come from the graft donor.

This clonotype was found many times. The rearrangement uses TRBV7-9 and TRBJ2-1; D unresolved. The CDR3 has 14 amino acids. V was trimmed by 5 bases and J by 5 bases, leaving 13 bases between them. Germline-derived CDR1 and CDR2 are SEHNR and FQNEAQ (reference sequence). The CDR3 is CASSHSRHDNEQFF. The CDR3 region has the DNA TGTGCCAGCAGCCATTCAAGACATGACAATGAGCAGTTCTTC.

This clonotype came up a few times. The J gene is TRBJ2-3, the V gene TRBV20-1, with 7 positions matching TRBD2. After removal of 0 bases from V and 1 base from J, the junction contained 4 bases not matched to a gene. CDR1 DFQATT and CDR2 SNEGSKA come from the germline V gene (reference sequence). CDR3 size: 15 residues. The CDR3 sequence: CSAREGGLGTDTQYF. The CDR3 bases are TGCAGTGCTAGAGAGGGAGGGCTAGGCACAGATACGCAGTATTTT.

This clonotype was picked up a small number of times. The CDR3 coding sequence is TGCGCCAGCAGCTTGGTTCCCTCGGGGGAGCAGTACTTC. Translating it yields CASSLVPSGEQYF. The V gene is TRBV5-1, the J gene TRBJ2-7; possibly TRBD2 for D (5 bases). Germline lookup yields CDR1 SGHRS and CDR2 YFSETQ. V was shortened by 0 bases and J by 7 bases, with 11 bases between the two germline ends. The CDR3 loop spans 13 amino acids.

This clonotype was observed a few times. The chain joins TRBV20-1 to TRBJ2-5; D uncertain. The CDR3 runs to 14 residues. Between the trimmed V and J ends, which lost 5 bases and 5 bases, there was a span of 18 bases. Germline loops: CDR1 DFQATT, CDR2 SNEGSKA (reference sequence). Here the CDR3 reads CSAGVYRLIETQYF. The CDR3 DNA follows: TGCAGTGCTGGGGTCTATAGGCTAATTGAGACCCAGTACTTC.

The V and J genes are TRBV20-1 and TRBJ1-1; 7 bases map to TRBD1. The CDR3 has 12 amino acids. V was pared by 1 base and J by 6 bases, with 2 bases of the junction left unmatched. Per the germline V gene, CDR1 is DFQATT and CDR2 is SNEGSKA (reference sequence). CDR3 nucleotide sequence: TGCAGTGCTAGAGCTGGGACAGCTGAAGCTTTCTTT. This gives the protein CSARAGTAEAFF.

This clonotype was observed a few times. The V and J genes are TRBV29-1 and TRBJ2-5; 8 nucleotides agree with TRBD1. With V trimmed by 3 bases and J by 5 bases, 5 bases remained unmatched. CDR3 length equals 13 residues. Per germline, CDR1 SQVTM and CDR2 ANQGSEA. The CDR3 here is CSVEGQGAETQYF. CDR3 sequence (DNA): TGCAGCGTTGAGGGTCAGGGGGCCGAGACCCAGTACTTC.

The V call is TRBV7-2, the J call TRBJ1-4, with a tentative D call TRBD1 (5 bases). The CDR3 loop spans 15 amino acids. The V end was cut by 5 bases, the J end by 3 bases, with 13 bases between. From germline, CDR1 is SGHTA and CDR2 FQGNSA. This CDR3 is CASSPGRGPNEKLFF. In DNA form, the CDR3 reads TGTGCCAGCAGCCCAGGACGGGGACCTAATGAAAAACTGTTTTTT.

Of note for this clonotype: A read error may produce the germline difference seen at one junction end. The chain recombines TRBV3-1 with TRBJ2-2; 12 positions agree with TRBD2. CDR1 LGHDT and CDR2 YNNKEL come from the germline V gene (reference sequence). The CDR3 spans 18 residues. CDR3 in amino acids: CTSSTEALAGGPSGELFF. DNA of the CDR3: TGTACCAGCAGCACCGAAGCCCTAGCGGGGGGGCCCTCCGGGGAGCTGTTTTTT. Combining the CDR3 with reference TRBV3-1 and TRBJ2-2 gives the whole variable domain DTAVSQTPKYLVTQMGNDKSIKCEQNLGHDTMYWYKQDSKKFLKIMFSYNNKELIINETVPNRFSPKSPDKAHLNLHINSLELGDSAVYFCTSSTEALAGGPSGELFFGEGSRLTVL.

This clonotype was counted many times. The gene calls are TRBV12-3 or TRBV12-4 and TRBJ2-7; TRBD1 matches 9 bases. The CDR3 contains 14 residues. V gave up 5 bases and J gave up 3 bases; unmatched junction bases: 5. The CDR3 DNA reads TGTGCCAGCAGTCCTCGACAGGGGGTCTACGAGCAGTACTTC. Its translation is CASSPRQGVYEQYF.

The V gene is TRBV10-3, the J gene TRBJ2-5; D perhaps matches TRBD1 (8 bases). CDR3 length: 13 residues. Between the trimmed V and J ends, which lost 5 bases and 4 bases, there was a span of 11 bases. Germline values: CDR1 ENHRY, CDR2 SYGVKD. DNA of the CDR3: TGTGCCATCAGTACAGGGGGGGGAGAGACCCAGTACTTC. Translation: CAISTGGGETQYF.

The rearrangement links TRBV5-6 to TRBJ1-1; D call uncertain. Germline loops: CDR1 SGHDT, CDR2 YYEEEE. V shed 1 base and J shed 1 base, with 5 bases lying between them. The CDR3 spans 13 residues. Here the CDR3 reads CASSLLGNTEAFF. Written as DNA, the CDR3 is TGTGCCAGCAGCTTGCTGGGGAACACTGAAGCTTTCTTT. The whole variable domain, remainder taken from reference TRBV5-6 and TRBJ1-1, is DAGVTQSPTHLIKTRGQQVTLRCSPKSGHDTVSWYQQALGQGPQFIFQYYEEEERQRGNFPDRFSGHQFPNYSSELNVNALLLGDSALYLCASSLLGNTEAFFGQGTRLTVV.

CDR3 nucleotide sequence: TGTGCCAGCAGCTTAAAGTCAGGTTCCTCCTACAATGAGCAGTTCTTC. Translating it yields CASSLKSGSSYNEQFF. The chain couples TRBV7-3 to TRBJ2-1; no definite D call. With 1 base removed from V and 0 bases from J, the gap between germline ends came to 10 bases. This CDR3 comprises 16 residues. Germline-derived CDR1 and CDR2 are SGHTA and FQGTGA.

This clonotype was observed a few times. The chain carries TRBV12-3 or TRBV12-4 and TRBJ1-2, with 8 bases aligning to TRBD1. The ends lost 7 bases at V and 6 bases at J; junction bases unmatched: 7. The CDR3 totals 13 residues. The CDR3 nucleotides read TGTGCCAGCACTCCTGTGACAGGGGATGGCTACACCTTC. This translates into CASTPVTGDGYTF.

The V call is TRBV11-2, the J call TRBJ2-7; D gene ambiguous. The CDR3 loop spans 16 amino acids. Trimming removed 0 bases at V and 7 bases at J, with 19 bases between. Germline values: CDR1 SGHAT, CDR2 FQNNGV. CDR3: CASSLETNRVGWEQYF. The CDR3 bases are TGTGCCAGCAGCTTAGAAACAAATCGGGTAGGGTGGGAGCAGTACTTC.

CDR3 amino acids: CASSQDLTVYEQYF. In DNA form, the CDR3 reads TGTGCCAGCAGCCAAGACTTGACAGTCTACGAGCAGTACTTC. V usage is TRBV3-1 and J usage is TRBJ2-7, with D possibly TRBD1 on 5 matching bases. The CDR3 has 14 residues. The V gene's germline CDR1 is LGHDT and CDR2 YNNKEL (reference sequence). V shed 0 bases and J shed 3 bases, with 9 bases lying between them.

Many counts were recorded for this clonotype. The gene calls are TRBV6-5 and TRBJ2-1, with D uncertain. Germline loops: CDR1 MNHEY, CDR2 SVGAGI. The CDR3 covers 11 residues. Trimming removed 9 bases at V and 5 bases at J, with 8 bases between. CDR3 DNA: TGTGCCAGTTCGATCCACAATGAGCAGTTCTTC. This encodes CASSIHNEQFF.

The chain recombines TRBV5-6 with TRBJ2-7; D may be TRBD1 (6 bases). V lost 1 base to trimming and J lost 2 bases, with 10 bases between them. The germline gives CDR1 SGHDT, CDR2 YYEEEE. The CDR3 is 14 amino acids. The CDR3 here is CASSLTGNPYEQYF. The CDR3, as DNA: TGTGCCAGCAGCTTGACAGGGAACCCCTACGAGCAGTACTTC.

The V call is TRBV29-1, the J call TRBJ2-7; 8 positions match TRBD2. With V trimmed by 7 bases and J by 3 bases, 8 bases remained unmatched. Germline lookup yields CDR1 SQVTM and CDR2 ANQGSEA. The CDR3 is made up of 13 amino acids. The CDR3 DNA reads as TGCAGCGCCCGGGGGGGAGACCACTACGAGCAGTACTTC. Translated, it gives CSARGGDHYEQYF.

The rearrangement uses TRBV28 and TRBJ2-3; D is ambiguous. Trimming took 3 bases from V and 0 from J, leaving 7 bases between them. CDR3 length equals 14 residues. Germline-derived CDR1 and CDR2 are MDHEN and SYDVKM. The CDR3 region has the DNA TGTGCCAGCAGTTTGCCCTATAGCACAGATACGCAGTATTTT. Translation gives CASSLPYSTDTQYF.